A selection of T cell receptor beta chains follows, all from one sample in a study of blood T cell repertoires in COVID-19. Some clones are missing from TCRdb's copy, which holds only in-frame ones; the method was immunoSEQ multiplex PCR. This table holds about 150,000 clones, around 84% found once. Sequencing input: PBMCs or T cells enriched from blood (not recorded which). These receptors were collected from a man aged 50 to 59 who had recovered from COVID-19. CDR3s include the opening cysteine and the closing phenylalanine or tryptophan. Fields, in order: CDR3 protein, CDR3 DNA, D gene, J gene, V gene, clone size, CDR3 length. The D gene is left open where the match is weak. Clone size is given for some rows only: seen once, a few or many times, or a class if the clone is expanded.

CASSEGGSSTDTQYF,TGCGCCAGCAGCGAGGGCGGATCTAGCACAGATACGCAGTATTTT,NA,TRBJ2-3,TRBV4-1,NA,15
CASSPTGSFYEQYF,TGTGCCAGCAGCCCGACAGGGTCGTTCTACGAGCAGTACTTC,TRBD1,TRBJ2-7,TRBV13,NA,14
CASSRDRGSYEQYF,TGTGCCAGCAGCCGGGACAGAGGCTCCTACGAGCAGTACTTC,TRBD1,TRBJ2-7,TRBV6-5,NA,14
CASSAGLRSSYEQYF,TGTGCCAGCAGCGCGGGACTCAGAAGCTCCTACGAGCAGTACTTC,NA,TRBJ2-7,TRBV9,NA,15
CAWKGQGARYTEAFF,TGTGCCTGGAAGGGACAGGGGGCAAGGTACACTGAAGCTTTCTTT,TRBD1,TRBJ1-1,TRBV30,NA,15
CASSKGKGDNQPQHF,TGTGCCAGCAGCAAGGGGAAGGGGGACAATCAGCCCCAGCATTTT,NA,TRBJ1-5,TRBV21-1,NA,15
CASSLDGGGAHEQFF,TGTGCCAGCAGCTTAGATGGCGGGGGGGCCCACGAGCAGTTCTTC,TRBD2,TRBJ2-1,TRBV7-9,once,15
CASSAKDRVFGNTIYF,TGTGCCAGCAGTGCTAAGGACAGGGTGTTTGGAAACACCATATATTTT,TRBD1,TRBJ1-3,TRBV6-1,NA,16
CASSFRGSPLHF,TGTGCCAGCAGTTTCAGAGGGTCACCCCTCCACTTT,NA,TRBJ1-6,TRBV6-2/TRBV6-3,NA,12
CASSFLPLAGGGEQFF,TGTGCCAGCAGTTTTTTACCACTAGCGGGGGGCGGTGAGCAGTTCTTC,TRBD2,TRBJ2-1,TRBV27,NA,16
CASSESGTSFAPDTQYF,TGTGCCAGTAGTGAATCCGGGACTAGCTTCGCCCCCGATACGCAGTATTTT,TRBD2,TRBJ2-3,TRBV19,NA,17
CASSLQGVPNTEAFF,TGTGCCAGCAGCTTACAGGGGGTCCCGAACACTGAAGCTTTCTTT,TRBD1,TRBJ1-1,TRBV7-9,NA,15
CASSSREYNEQFF,TGTGCCAGCAGCTCCCGGGAGTACAATGAGCAGTTCTTC,NA,TRBJ2-1,TRBV11-3,once,13
CASSASGTGGGYEQYF,TGCGCCAGCAGCGCGTCCGGGACAGGGGGCGGTTACGAGCAGTACTTC,TRBD1,TRBJ2-7,TRBV5-1,once,16
CASSPSSGGIVGQHF,TGTGCCAGCTCACCTTCTTCTGGGGGGATCGTGGGCCAGCATTTT,NA,TRBJ1-5,TRBV18,NA,15
CASSSKLASSYNEQFF,TGCGCCAGCAGCTCAAAACTAGCGAGCTCCTACAATGAGCAGTTCTTC,TRBD2,TRBJ2-1,TRBV4-3,NA,16
CAAPPRGRTGELFF,TGTGCCGCCCCCCCACGGGGGAGGACCGGGGAGCTGTTTTTT,NA,TRBJ2-2,TRBV19,NA,14
CASSPRRGYNGYTF,TGTGCCAGCAGTCCCCGCAGGGGCTATAATGGCTACACCTTC,NA,TRBJ1-2,TRBV27,NA,14
CASSSGDRAPDTQYF,TGTGCCAGCAGTTCCGGGGACAGGGCGCCAGATACGCAGTATTTT,TRBD1,TRBJ2-3,TRBV6-5,NA,15
CASGFYSGNTIYF,TGTGCTAGTGGTTTCTACTCTGGAAACACCATATATTTT,NA,TRBJ1-3,TRBV12-5,NA,13
CASSLEGVRQEGLGETQYF,TGTGCCAGCAGCTTAGAGGGGGTGAGACAGGAAGGTTTAGGGGAGACCCAGTACTTC,NA,TRBJ2-5,TRBV7-6,NA,19
CASSRPRDRSFF,TGTGCCAGCAGCCGACCTCGGGACAGGTCATTCTTC,TRBD1,TRBJ2-7,TRBV5-6,once,12
CASSLAGGQPQHF,TGTGCCAGCAGTTTAGCTGGCGGTCAGCCCCAGCATTTT,NA,TRBJ1-5,TRBV12-3/TRBV12-4,NA,13
CASSSDRVNSPLHF,TGTGCCAGCAGCTCTGACAGGGTGAATTCACCCCTCCACTTT,TRBD1,TRBJ1-6,TRBV7-2,NA,14
CASSQTAPNTEAFF,TGTGCCAGCAGTCAGACAGCCCCTAACACTGAAGCTTTCTTT,NA,TRBJ1-1,TRBV27,NA,14
CASSKGRKTFSYGYTF,TGTGCCAGCAGCAAAGGGAGGAAGACATTTTCCTATGGCTACACCTTC,NA,TRBJ1-2,TRBV21-1,few,16
CASSQPGTGANYGYTF,TGTGCCAGCAGCCAACCCGGGACAGGGGCTAACTATGGCTACACCTTC,TRBD1,TRBJ1-2,TRBV4-2,NA,16
CASSYSSPGRPSSGNTIYF,TGTGCCAGCAGTTACTCGAGCCCAGGAAGACCCAGCTCTGGAAACACCATATATTTT,NA,TRBJ1-3,TRBV6-2/TRBV6-3,NA,19
CASSLHGTAYEQYF,TGCGCCAGCAGCCTGCACGGGACAGCCTACGAGCAGTACTTC,TRBD1,TRBJ2-7,TRBV5-1,NA,14
CASSDWVQGPFF,TGTGCCAGCAGTGATTGGGTGCAGGGGCCGTTCTTC,NA,TRBJ2-1,TRBV6-4,NA,12
CASSLGDRGGHEQFF,TGTGCCAGCAGCTTAGGGGACAGGGGGGGACATGAGCAGTTCTTC,TRBD1,TRBJ2-1,TRBV11-2,NA,15
CASSLDGYGTETVNKKLFF,TGTGCCAGCAGCTTAGACGGCTATGGGACAGAGACCGTCAATAAAAAACTGTTTTTT,TRBD1,TRBJ1-4,TRBV7-2,NA,19
CASSFKTGGIGDEQYF,TGTGCCAGCAGCTTTAAGACAGGGGGGATAGGGGACGAGCAGTACTTC,TRBD1,TRBJ2-7,TRBV7-9,NA,16
CASSFTGNSGEFQFF,TGTGCCAGCAGCTTTACGGGTAATAGCGGGGAATTTCAGTTCTTC,TRBD2,TRBJ2-1,TRBV11-2,NA,15
CASSLTGTSKDEQYF,TGTGCCAGCAGCCTGACCGGGACTAGCAAGGATGAGCAGTACTTC,TRBD2,TRBJ2-7,TRBV5-6,NA,15
CASSLARTKSSYNSPLHF,TGTGCCAGCAGCTTAGCGCGGACAAAAAGCTCCTATAATTCACCCCTCCACTTT,NA,TRBJ1-6,TRBV7-2,once,18
CASRSPGGYEQYF,TGTGCCAGCAGGAGTCCAGGGGGCTACGAGCAGTACTTC,TRBD1,TRBJ2-7,TRBV6-5,NA,13
CASSTYPADRGRPVEQYF,TGTGCCAGCAGTACCTACCCTGCGGACAGGGGGCGCCCCGTCGAGCAGTACTTC,TRBD1,TRBJ2-7,TRBV6-2/TRBV6-3,NA,18
CASSSKGADYGYTF,TGTGCCAGCAGTTCAAAAGGGGCAGACTATGGCTACACCTTC,NA,TRBJ1-2,TRBV6-5,NA,14
CATSRAGTGKNYGYTF,TGTGCCACCAGCAGAGCCGGGACAGGGAAAAACTATGGCTACACCTTC,TRBD1,TRBJ1-2,TRBV15,NA,16
CASSERRQTHWTQYF,TGTGCCAGCAGTGAAAGGAGGCAGACCCATTGGACCCAGTACTTC,NA,TRBJ2-5,TRBV6-1,few,15
CSVGGSTNEKLFF,TGCAGCGTTGGAGGATCTACTAATGAAAAACTGTTTTTT,NA,TRBJ1-4,TRBV29-1,NA,13
CASSLRQAPGYTF,TGTGCCAGCAGCCTCCGACAGGCCCCTGGCTACACCTTC,NA,TRBJ1-2,TRBV3-1/TRBV3-2,NA,13
CASSYPTGAGETRYF,TGTGCCAGCAGCTACCCGACAGGGGCTGGGGAGACCCGGTACTTC,TRBD1,TRBJ2-5,TRBV5-4,NA,15
CASSVGSGATGDTQYF,TGTGCCAGCAGCGTAGGTAGCGGGGCCACCGGGGATACGCAGTATTTT,TRBD2,TRBJ2-3,TRBV9,NA,16
CASSQGLQGSGSPLHF,TGTGCCAGCTCACAAGGCCTACAGGGGTCAGGTTCACCCCTCCACTTT,TRBD1,TRBJ1-6,TRBV18,NA,16
CASSSPTGSGNTIYF,TGTGCCAGCAGCTCGCCCACAGGGTCTGGAAACACCATATATTTT,NA,TRBJ1-3,TRBV5-6,NA,15
CASSYSGGNTGNTIYF,TGTGCCAGCAGTTACTCAGGGGGAAATACTGGAAACACCATATATTTT,NA,TRBJ1-3,TRBV6-5,NA,16
CASSLNGLRDEQYF,TGTGCCAGCAGCTTGAACGGGTTGAGGGACGAGCAGTACTTC,NA,TRBJ2-7,TRBV5-6,NA,14
CASSLGLAGASSYNEQFF,TGCGCCAGCAGCCTGGGACTAGCGGGGGCAAGCTCCTACAATGAGCAGTTCTTC,TRBD2,TRBJ2-1,TRBV5-1,NA,18